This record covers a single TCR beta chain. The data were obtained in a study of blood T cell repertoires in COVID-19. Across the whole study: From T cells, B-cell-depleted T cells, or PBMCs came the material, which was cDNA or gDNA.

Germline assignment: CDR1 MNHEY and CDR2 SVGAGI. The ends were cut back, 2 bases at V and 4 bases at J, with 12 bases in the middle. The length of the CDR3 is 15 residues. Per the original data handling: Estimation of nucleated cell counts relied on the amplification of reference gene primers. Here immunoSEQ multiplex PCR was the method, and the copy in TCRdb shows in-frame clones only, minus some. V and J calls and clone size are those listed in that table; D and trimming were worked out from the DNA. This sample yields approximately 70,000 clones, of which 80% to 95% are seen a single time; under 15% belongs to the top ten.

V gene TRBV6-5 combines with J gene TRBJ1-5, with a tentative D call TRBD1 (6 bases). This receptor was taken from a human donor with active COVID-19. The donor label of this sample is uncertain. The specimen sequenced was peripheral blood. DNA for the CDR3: TGTGCCAGCAGTTACGGGGCAGGGGTAAATCAGCCCCAGCATTTT. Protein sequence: CASSYGAGVNQPQHF.